Below, 10 T cell receptor beta chains from the same sample are listed, as sequenced in a study of siplizumab effects on memory and regulatory T cells. Some clones are missing from TCRdb's copy, which holds only in-frame ones; the method was immunoSEQ multiplex PCR. The repertoire includes tens of thousands of clones, 94% of them detected once, and around 0.31% sits in the top ten. The sequenced sample consisted of non-Treg CD4+ T cells sorted from blood. These receptor sequences come from a human donor in good health.

The chain uses TRBV18 and TRBJ2-7; 9 bases line up with TRBD2. Germline loops: CDR1 KGHSH, CDR2 LQKENI. With 3 bases clipped from V and 6 bases from J, the junction kept 9 bases outside the gene matches. The CDR3 covers 15 residues. The CDR3 DNA reads TGTGCCAGCTCACCCCAGGGACTAGCAGGTAGCGAGCAGTACTTC. Translation gives CASSPQGLAGSEQYF.

The chain recombines TRBV5-1 with TRBJ2-1; D is possibly TRBD2 (6 bases). Germline V gene data show CDR1 as SGHRS and CDR2 as YFSETQ. The ends were cut back, 2 bases at V and 4 bases at J, with 19 bases in the middle. This CDR3 contains 17 residues. As DNA, the CDR3 is TGCGCCAGCAGCTTTCCTCCCCGCGGGACCTTGTACAATGAGCAGTTCTTC. Translated, it gives CASSFPPRGTLYNEQFF.

The chain uses TRBV4-2 and TRBJ2-5, with TRBD2 as a possible D gene (6 bases). Germline V gene data show CDR1 as LGHNA and CDR2 as YNFKEQ. Trimming pared 1 base from V and 7 bases from J, leaving 22 bases between. This CDR3 region has 17 residues. CDR3 amino acids: CASSQGSSGILSGTQYF. The DNA for the CDR3 is TGTGCCAGCAGCCAAGGAAGTAGCGGAATTCTGTCTGGGACCCAGTACTTC.

The V call is TRBV18, the J call TRBJ2-2; D is ambiguous. The CDR3 has 14 amino acids. Per the germline V gene, CDR1 is KGHSH and CDR2 is LQKENI. Trimming pared 0 bases from V and 4 bases from J, leaving 6 bases between. CDR3 sequence (DNA): TGTGCCAGCTCACCACCAAGCTCCACCGGGGAGCTGTTTTTT. Amino acid sequence: CASSPPSSTGELFF.

This clone appeared a few times. V and J are TRBV11-2 and TRBJ2-1, with D perhaps TRBD1 or TRBD2 (5 bases each). The germline gives CDR1 SGHAT, CDR2 FQNNGV. V shed 6 bases and J shed 0 bases, with 12 bases lying between them. The CDR3 is made up of 15 amino acids. CDR3 DNA sequence: TGTGCCAGCAGATCGGGGCCTAGCTCCTACAATGAGCAGTTCTTC. It specifies CASRSGPSSYNEQFF.

The rearrangement links TRBV23-1 to TRBJ1-1; no clear D gene. TRBV23-1 is recorded as an ORF, its role being uncertain. The ends were cut back, 8 bases at V and 0 bases at J, with 10 bases in the middle. This CDR3 contains 13 residues. Here the CDR3 DNA reads TGCGCCAGCGGTAGACATTTGAACACTGAAGCTTTCTTT. Residues: CASGRHLNTEAFF.

The chain links TRBV18 to TRBJ1-1; TRBD1 matches at 7 bases. Germline-derived CDR1 and CDR2 are KGHSH and LQKENI. The CDR3 consists of 14 residues. V gave up 4 bases and J gave up 0 bases; unmatched junction bases: 2. CDR3 sequence (DNA): TGTGCCAGCTCACTGGGACAGCTGAACACTGAAGCTTTCTTT. Its protein product is CASSLGQLNTEAFF.

The rearrangement uses TRBV7-9 and TRBJ2-7; 7 bases align to TRBD1. The CDR3 consists of 16 residues. Per germline, CDR1 SEHNR and CDR2 FQNEAQ (reference sequence). The trim removed 3 bases at V and 3 bases at J, leaving 11 bases unmatched. The CDR3 here is CASSFIPGQQYYEQYF. The CDR3, as DNA: TGTGCCAGCAGCTTTATACCGGGACAGCAATACTACGAGCAGTACTTC.

V is TRBV27 and J is TRBJ2-3; 8 bases map to TRBD2. V trimming: 2 bases; J trimming: 2 bases; junction bases outside the gene matches: 3. Germline CDR1 MNHEY, CDR2 SMNVEV (reference sequence). The CDR3 length is 15 residues. The CDR3 DNA is TGTGCCAGCAGTTTAACGGGAGGGACCACAGATACGCAGTATTTT. Its translation: CASSLTGGTTDTQYF.

This clone was seen a single time. The chain is built from TRBV6-5 and TRBJ2-3; no definite D call. V lost 5 bases and J lost 2, with 5 bases in between. Germline V gene data show CDR1 as MNHEY and CDR2 as SVGAGI. The CDR3 is 12 amino acids. CDR3 region: CASSGDTDTQYF. In DNA, the CDR3 is TGTGCCAGCAGTGGGGACACAGATACGCAGTATTTT.